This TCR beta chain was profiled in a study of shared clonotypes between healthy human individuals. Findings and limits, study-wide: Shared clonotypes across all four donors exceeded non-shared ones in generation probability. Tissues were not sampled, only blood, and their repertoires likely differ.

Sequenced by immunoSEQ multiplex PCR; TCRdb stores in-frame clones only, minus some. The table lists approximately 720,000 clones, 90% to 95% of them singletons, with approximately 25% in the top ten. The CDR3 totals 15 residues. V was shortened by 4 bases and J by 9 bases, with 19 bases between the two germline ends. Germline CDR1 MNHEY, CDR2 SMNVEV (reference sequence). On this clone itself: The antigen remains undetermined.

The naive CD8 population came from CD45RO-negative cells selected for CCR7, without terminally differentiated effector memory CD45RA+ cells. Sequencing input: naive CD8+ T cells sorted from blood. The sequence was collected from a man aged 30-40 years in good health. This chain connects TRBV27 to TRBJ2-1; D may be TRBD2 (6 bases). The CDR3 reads CASSYPQTSRREQFF. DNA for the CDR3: TGTGCCAGCAGTTATCCCCAGACTAGTCGCCGTGAGCAGTTCTTC.